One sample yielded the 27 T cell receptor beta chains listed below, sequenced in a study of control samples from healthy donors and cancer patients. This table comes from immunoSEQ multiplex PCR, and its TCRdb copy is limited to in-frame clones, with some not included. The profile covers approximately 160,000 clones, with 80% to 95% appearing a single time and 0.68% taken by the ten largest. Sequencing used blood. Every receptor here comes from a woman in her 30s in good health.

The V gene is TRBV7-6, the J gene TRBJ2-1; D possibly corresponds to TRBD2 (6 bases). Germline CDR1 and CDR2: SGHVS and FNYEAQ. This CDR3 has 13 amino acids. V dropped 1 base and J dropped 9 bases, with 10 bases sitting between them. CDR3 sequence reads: CASSLGGVGEQFF. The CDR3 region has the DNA TGTGCCAGCAGCTTAGGCGGGGTGGGTGAGCAGTTCTTC.

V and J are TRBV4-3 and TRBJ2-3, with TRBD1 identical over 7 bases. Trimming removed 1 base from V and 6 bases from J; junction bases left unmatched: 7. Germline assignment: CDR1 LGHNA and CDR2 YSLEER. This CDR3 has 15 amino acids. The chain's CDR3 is CASSQGGTDRDTQYF. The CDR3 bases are TGCGCCAGCAGCCAAGGAGGTACGGACAGGGATACGCAGTATTTT.

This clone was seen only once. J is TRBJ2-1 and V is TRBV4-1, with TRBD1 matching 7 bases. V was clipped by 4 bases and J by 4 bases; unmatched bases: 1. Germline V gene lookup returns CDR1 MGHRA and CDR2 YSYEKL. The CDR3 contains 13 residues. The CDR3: CASSRGQYNEQFF. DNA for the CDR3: TGCGCCAGCAGCCGGGGACAGTACAATGAGCAGTTCTTC.

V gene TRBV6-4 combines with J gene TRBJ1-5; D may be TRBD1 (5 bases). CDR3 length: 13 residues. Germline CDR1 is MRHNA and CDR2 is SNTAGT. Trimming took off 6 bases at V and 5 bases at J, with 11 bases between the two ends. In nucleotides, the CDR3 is TGTGCCAGCAGGAGGGCGGGGCATCAGCCCCAGCATTTT. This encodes CASRRAGHQPQHF.

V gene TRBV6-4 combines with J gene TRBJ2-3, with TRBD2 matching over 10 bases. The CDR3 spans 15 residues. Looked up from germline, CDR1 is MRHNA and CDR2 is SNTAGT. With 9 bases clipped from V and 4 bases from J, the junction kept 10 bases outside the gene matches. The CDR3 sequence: CASVSGRVGADTQYF. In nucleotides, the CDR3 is TGTGCCAGTGTCAGCGGGAGGGTTGGGGCAGATACGCAGTATTTT.

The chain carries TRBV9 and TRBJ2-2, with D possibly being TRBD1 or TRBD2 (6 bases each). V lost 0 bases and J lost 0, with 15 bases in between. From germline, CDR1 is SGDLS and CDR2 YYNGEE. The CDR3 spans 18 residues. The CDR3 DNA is TGTGCCAGCAGCGTAGAAGTGGGGGGACACACGAACACCGGGGAGCTGTTTTTT. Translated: CASSVEVGGHTNTGELFF.

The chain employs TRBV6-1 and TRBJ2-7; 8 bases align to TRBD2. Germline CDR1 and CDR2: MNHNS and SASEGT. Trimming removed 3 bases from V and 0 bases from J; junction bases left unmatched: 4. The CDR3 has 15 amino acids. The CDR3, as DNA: TGTGCCAGCAGTGACCGGACTAGCCCCTCCTACGAGCAGTACTTC. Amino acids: CASSDRTSPSYEQYF.

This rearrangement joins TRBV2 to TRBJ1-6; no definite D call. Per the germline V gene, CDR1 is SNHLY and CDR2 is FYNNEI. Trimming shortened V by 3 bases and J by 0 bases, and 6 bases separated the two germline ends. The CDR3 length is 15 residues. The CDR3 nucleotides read TGTGCCAGCAGTGACAGGAGCTCCTATAATTCACCCCTCCACTTT. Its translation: CASSDRSSYNSPLHF.

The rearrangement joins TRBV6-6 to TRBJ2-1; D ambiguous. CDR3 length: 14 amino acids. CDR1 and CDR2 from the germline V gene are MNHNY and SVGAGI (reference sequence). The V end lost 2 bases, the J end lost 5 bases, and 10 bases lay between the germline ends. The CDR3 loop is CASSYTLFNNEQFF. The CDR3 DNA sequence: TGTGCCAGCAGTTACACTCTATTTAACAATGAGCAGTTCTTC.

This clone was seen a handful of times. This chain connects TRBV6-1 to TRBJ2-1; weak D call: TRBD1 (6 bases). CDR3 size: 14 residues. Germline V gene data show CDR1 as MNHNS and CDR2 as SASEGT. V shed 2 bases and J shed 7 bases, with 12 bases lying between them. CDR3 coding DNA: TGTGCCAGCAGTGAAATGGGACACCCAAATGAGCAGTTCTTC. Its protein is CASSEMGHPNEQFF.

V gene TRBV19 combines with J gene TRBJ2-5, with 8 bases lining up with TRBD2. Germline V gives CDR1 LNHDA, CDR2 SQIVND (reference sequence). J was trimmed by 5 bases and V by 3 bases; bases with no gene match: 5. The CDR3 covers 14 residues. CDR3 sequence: CASSMRPGGETQYF. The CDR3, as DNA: TGTGCCAGTAGTATGCGGCCGGGGGGGGAGACCCAGTACTTC.

The CDR3 region has the DNA TGTGCCAGCAGTTACTCCCCCGTAGATACGCAGTATTTT. This encodes CASSYSPVDTQYF. The V gene is TRBV6-2 or TRBV6-3, the J gene TRBJ2-3; D gene uncertain. The CDR3 covers 13 residues. V lost 0 bases to trimming and J lost 5 bases, with 6 bases between them. CDR1 and CDR2 (germline): MNHEY, SVGEGT.

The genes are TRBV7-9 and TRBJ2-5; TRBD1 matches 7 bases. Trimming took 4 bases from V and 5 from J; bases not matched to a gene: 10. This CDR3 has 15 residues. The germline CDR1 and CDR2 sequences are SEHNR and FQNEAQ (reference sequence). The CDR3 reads CASSSDRDYGETQYF. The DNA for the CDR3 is TGTGCCAGCAGCTCAGACAGGGATTATGGGGAGACCCAGTACTTC. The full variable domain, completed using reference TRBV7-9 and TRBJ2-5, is DTGVSQNPRHKITKRGQNVTFRCDPISEHNRLYWYRQTLGQGPEFLTYFQNEAQLEKSRLLSDRFSAERPKGSFSTLEIQRTEQGDSAMYLCASSSDRDYGETQYFGPGTRLLVL.

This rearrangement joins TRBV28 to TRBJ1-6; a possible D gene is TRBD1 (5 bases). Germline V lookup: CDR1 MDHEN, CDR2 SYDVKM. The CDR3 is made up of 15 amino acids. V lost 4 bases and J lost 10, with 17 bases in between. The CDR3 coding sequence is TGTGCCAGCAGTTCCCCCGTAGGGGTTCGGTCACCCCTCCACTTT. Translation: CASSSPVGVRSPLHF. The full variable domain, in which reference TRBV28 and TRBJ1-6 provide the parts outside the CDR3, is DVKVTQSSRYLVKRTGEKVFLECVQDMDHENMFWYRQDPGLGLRLIYFSYDVKMKEKGDIPEGYSVSREKKERFSLILESASTNQTSMYLCASSSPVGVRSPLHFGNGTRLTVT.

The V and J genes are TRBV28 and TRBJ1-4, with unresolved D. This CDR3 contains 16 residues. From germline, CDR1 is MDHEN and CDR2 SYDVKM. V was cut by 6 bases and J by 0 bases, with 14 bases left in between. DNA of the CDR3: TGTGCCAGCAGCCCCTACCGGTCGGCAACTAATGAAAAACTGTTTTTT. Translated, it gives CASSPYRSATNEKLFF.

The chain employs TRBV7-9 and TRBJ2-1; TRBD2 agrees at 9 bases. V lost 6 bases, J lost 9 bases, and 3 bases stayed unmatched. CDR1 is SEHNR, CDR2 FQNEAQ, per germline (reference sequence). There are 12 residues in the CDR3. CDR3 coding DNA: TGTGCCAGCAGAATTAGCGGGGGTGAGCAGTTCTTC. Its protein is CASRISGGEQFF.

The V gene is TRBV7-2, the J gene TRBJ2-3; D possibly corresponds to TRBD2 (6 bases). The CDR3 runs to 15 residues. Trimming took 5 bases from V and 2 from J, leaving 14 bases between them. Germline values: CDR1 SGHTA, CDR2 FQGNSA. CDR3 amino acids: CASSRGDFNTDTQYF. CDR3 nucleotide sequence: TGTGCCAGCAGCCGCGGGGATTTTAACACAGATACGCAGTATTTT.

This chain's CDR3 is CASSLIGGPEAFF. For the CDR3, the DNA is TGTGCCAGCAGCTTAATAGGGGGCCCTGAAGCTTTCTTT. The V gene is TRBV7-2, the J gene TRBJ1-1; TRBD1 matches at 7 bases. Germline CDR1 and CDR2: SGHTA and FQGNSA. Losses at the gene ends were 2 bases for V and 6 bases for J; bases not matched to a gene: 3. The CDR3 runs 13 residues.

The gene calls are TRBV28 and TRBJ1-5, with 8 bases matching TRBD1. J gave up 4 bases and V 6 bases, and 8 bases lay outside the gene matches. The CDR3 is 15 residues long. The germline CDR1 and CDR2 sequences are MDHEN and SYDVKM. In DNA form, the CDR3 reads TGTGCCAGCAGCTCCTGGACAGGGCCTAATCAGCCCCAGCATTTT. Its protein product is CASSSWTGPNQPQHF.

The CDR3 sequence is CASSIDRLAGGNNEQFF. The CDR3 DNA follows: TGTGCCAGTAGTATAGATCGACTAGCGGGAGGGAACAATGAGCAGTTCTTC. The chain combines TRBV19 with TRBJ2-1, with 14 nucleotides matching TRBD2. The V segment lost 0 bases and the J segment 5 bases; nucleotides outside the gene matches: 3. Looked up from germline, CDR1 is LNHDA and CDR2 is SQIVND (reference sequence). CDR3 length equals 17 residues.

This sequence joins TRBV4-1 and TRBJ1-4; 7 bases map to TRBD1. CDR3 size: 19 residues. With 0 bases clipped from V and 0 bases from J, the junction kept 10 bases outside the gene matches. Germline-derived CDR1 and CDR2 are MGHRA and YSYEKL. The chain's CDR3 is CASSQDRAGQMTTNEKLFF. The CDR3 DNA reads TGCGCCAGCAGCCAAGATCGCGCGGGACAGATGACAACTAATGAAAAACTGTTTTTT.

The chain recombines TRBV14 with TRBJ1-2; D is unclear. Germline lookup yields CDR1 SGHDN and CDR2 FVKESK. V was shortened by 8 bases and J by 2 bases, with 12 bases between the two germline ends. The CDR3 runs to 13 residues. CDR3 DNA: TGTGCCAGCGAGAAAGTGGGAAACTATGGCTACACCTTC. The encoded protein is CASEKVGNYGYTF.

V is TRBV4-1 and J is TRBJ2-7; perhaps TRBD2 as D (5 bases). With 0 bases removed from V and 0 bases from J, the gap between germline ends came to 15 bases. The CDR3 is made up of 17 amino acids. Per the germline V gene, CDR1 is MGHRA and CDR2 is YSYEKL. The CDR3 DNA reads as TGCGCCAGCAGCCAAGATTGGCGGGTAGGCCCCTCCTACGAGCAGTACTTC. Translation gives CASSQDWRVGPSYEQYF.

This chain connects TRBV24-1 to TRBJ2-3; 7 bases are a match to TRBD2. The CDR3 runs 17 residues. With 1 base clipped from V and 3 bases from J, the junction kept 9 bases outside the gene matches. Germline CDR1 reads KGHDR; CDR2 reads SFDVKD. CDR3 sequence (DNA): TGTGCCACCAGTGATTTAGGCGGGAGCTGGGGAACAGATACGCAGTATTTT. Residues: CATSDLGGSWGTDTQYF.

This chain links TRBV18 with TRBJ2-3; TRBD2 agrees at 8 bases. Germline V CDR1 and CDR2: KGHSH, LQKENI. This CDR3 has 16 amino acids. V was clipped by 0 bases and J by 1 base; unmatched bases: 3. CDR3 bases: TGTGCCAGCTCACCACCGGGACTAGTTGGCACAGATACGCAGTATTTT. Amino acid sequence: CASSPPGLVGTDTQYF.

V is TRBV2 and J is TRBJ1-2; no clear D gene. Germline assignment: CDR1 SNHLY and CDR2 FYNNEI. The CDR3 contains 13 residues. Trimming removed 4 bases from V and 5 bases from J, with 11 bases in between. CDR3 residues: CASSVKVEYGYTF. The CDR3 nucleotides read TGTGCCAGCAGTGTTAAGGTGGAGTATGGCTACACCTTC. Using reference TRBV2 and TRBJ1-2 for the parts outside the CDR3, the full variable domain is EPEVTQTPSHQVTQMGQEVILRCVPISNHLYFYWYRQILGQKVEFLVSFYNNEISEKSEIFDDQFSVERPDGSNFTLKIRSTKLEDSAMYFCASSVKVEYGYTFGSGTRLTVV.

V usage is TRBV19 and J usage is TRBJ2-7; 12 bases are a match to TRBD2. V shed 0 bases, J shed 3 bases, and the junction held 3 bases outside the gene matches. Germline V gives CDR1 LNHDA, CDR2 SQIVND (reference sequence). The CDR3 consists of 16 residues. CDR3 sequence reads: CASSIEGTSGLYEQYF. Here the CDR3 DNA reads TGTGCCAGTAGTATAGAGGGGACTAGCGGGCTCTACGAGCAGTACTTC.